The text below deals with one TCR beta chain. Antigen: not known. The CDR3 runs 12 residues. Per the germline V gene, CDR1 is LNHDA and CDR2 is SQIVND (reference sequence). Between the trimmed V and J ends, which lost 0 bases and 5 bases, there was a span of 2 bases. The sample comes from a study of Ad26.COV2.S vaccination and SARS-CoV-2 variants. Study-level background: Participants got Ad26.COV2.S intramuscularly, once or twice 56 days apart.

Using immunoSEQ multiplex PCR, the repertoire was profiled, and TCRdb retains in-frame clones only, with some absent. Altogether about 350,000 clones are present, about 85% being singletons, with the ten largest covering 6.4%. The treatment was: 15 to 20 received Ad26.COV2.S at low or high dose, single or two shots; 5 received placebo; per-sample allocation not given. Day 63 following the first vaccine or placebo injection was when the samples were taken. Notes on the study in general: Vaccine recipients and placebo recipients showed similar non-spike TCR breadth.

The source was peripheral blood, collected in a trial of Ad26.COV2.S vaccine versus placebo. The rearrangement uses TRBV19 and TRBJ2-1; D is ambiguous. The receptor comes from a person aged 18-60 years who received the Ad26.COV2.S COVID-19 vaccine or a placebo. This CDR3 is CASSIENNEQFF. Here the CDR3 DNA reads TGTGCCAGTAGTATAGAAAACAATGAGCAGTTCTTC.